The 27 T cell receptor beta chains given below trace back to one sample, sequenced in a study of T cells after yellow fever vaccination. From the 5' RACE reads, TCRdb called clonotypes with MiXCR, one entry per CDR3 protein. This repertoire shows around 65,000 distinct CDR3 sequences, 5% to 6.5% found once; its top ten account for 2.2%. The sample was CD4+ T cells sorted from PBMCs, taken around 14 days after the first yellow fever vaccination. The receptors originated from a man aged 18 to 30 who received the YFV17D yellow fever vaccine.

This clonotype was detected many times. The CDR3 protein is CASSRGPANTGELFF. Here the CDR3 DNA reads TGTGCCAGCAGCCGCGGACCCGCGAACACCGGGGAGCTGTTTTTT. The V gene is TRBV7-2, the J gene TRBJ2-2; D uncertain. Per germline, CDR1 SGHTA and CDR2 FQGNSA. The length of the CDR3 is 15 residues. V lost 5 bases to trimming and J lost 0 bases, with 10 bases between them.

This clonotype was counted ten times or more. The chain has TRBV28 and TRBJ1-2, with 10 bases that match TRBD1. V lost 5 bases to trimming and J lost 4 bases; unmatched junction nucleotides: 13. CDR1 MDHEN and CDR2 SYDVKM come from the germline V gene. The CDR3 spans 17 residues. DNA for the CDR3: TGTGCCAGCAGTGTCCCCCTCGGGACAGGGGAGAGCTATGGCTACACCTTC. This sequence encodes CASSVPLGTGESYGYTF.

In this sample, this clonotype turned up many times. The chain employs TRBV20-1 and TRBJ1-1; D remains unclear. The CDR3 extends over 14 amino acids. The V end was cut by 0 bases, the J end by 1 base, with 9 bases between. CDR1 and CDR2 from the germline V gene are DFQATT and SNEGSKA (reference sequence). The DNA for the CDR3 is TGCAGTGCTAGAGATCGCCCAGCGAACACTGAAGCTTTCTTT. Protein: CSARDRPANTEAFF.

This clonotype was recorded at least ten times. The CDR3 loop reads CASRPAGGARDTQYF. For the CDR3, the DNA is TGTGCCAGCAGACCAGCGGGGGGGGCGAGAGATACGCAGTATTTT. The genes are TRBV7-2 and TRBJ2-3; TRBD2 matches at 10 bases. V dropped 6 bases and J dropped 5; count of bases not matched to a gene: 8. CDR1 is SGHTA, CDR2 FQGNSA, per germline. This CDR3 region has 15 residues.

For this clonotype: A much larger clone lies a single base off, so this may be a read error. The chain carries TRBV12-3 or TRBV12-4 and TRBJ2-3; maybe TRBD2 (7 bases). V lost 3 bases, J lost 5 bases, and 15 bases lay in between. The CDR3 has 15 amino acids. The CDR3 is CASSFLAGALDTQYF. Here the CDR3 DNA reads TGTGCCAGCAGTTTTTTGGCGGGGGCCCTAGATACGCAGTATTTT.

The table lists this clonotype with many counts. The gene calls are TRBV23-1 and TRBJ1-6; D remains ambiguous. TRBV23-1 is placed among ORFs of uncertain function. The CDR3 length is 10 residues. Trimming left V 8 bases short and J 11 bases short, with 7 bases between. The CDR3 loop is CASHLTPLHF. CDR3 sequence (DNA): TGCGCCAGCCATCTGACACCCCTCCACTTT.

This clonotype appeared once. A read error may be the cause here, since a much bigger clone is one base away. The chain couples TRBV18 to TRBJ1-3; possible D gene TRBD1, 5 bases. V was pared by 8 bases and J by 4 bases, with 18 bases between. Per germline, CDR1 KGHSH and CDR2 LQKENI. This CDR3 contains 15 residues. The CDR3 region is CASPYPGTRGNTIYF. In DNA, the CDR3 is TGTGCCAGCCCATACCCAGGGACGAGAGGAAACACCATATATTTT. The complete variable domain, with remaining parts taken from reference TRBV18 and TRBJ1-3, reads NAGVMQNPRHLVRRRGQEARLRCSPMKGHSHVYWYRQLPEEGLKFMVYLQKENIIDESGMPKERFSAEFPKEGPSILRIQQVVRGDSAAYFCASPYPGTRGNTIYFGEGSWLTVV.

This clonotype was counted ten times or more. The rearrangement joins TRBV7-2 to TRBJ2-3; unclear D gene. This CDR3 contains 12 residues. Germline CDR1 and CDR2: SGHTA and FQGNSA. Between the trimmed V and J ends, which lost 4 bases and 8 bases, there was a span of 10 bases. CDR3 sequence (DNA): TGTGCCAGCAGCTCCCTACCGGGTACGCAGTATTTT. This translates into CASSSLPGTQYF.

This clonotype was detected many times. The rearrangement joins TRBV11-2 to TRBJ2-7, with TRBD1 matching 11 bases. The CDR3 contains 15 residues. The junction had 7 bases not matched to a gene; V was cut back by 5 bases and J by 4 bases. The V gene's germline CDR1 is SGHAT and CDR2 FQNNGV. CDR3 nucleotide sequence: TGTGCCAGCAGCCCCCTGGGGACAGGGGGGTACGAGCAGTACTTC. Translating gives CASSPLGTGGYEQYF.

This clonotype was counted at least ten times. V usage is TRBV28 and J usage is TRBJ1-1; no clear D. V was clipped by 6 bases and J by 3 bases, with 8 bases between them. Germline V gene lookup returns CDR1 MDHEN and CDR2 SYDVKM. This CDR3 has 12 amino acids. DNA of the CDR3: TGTGCCAGCAGCCTCGTGGACACTGAAGCTTTCTTT. It translates to CASSLVDTEAFF.

This clonotype was observed many times. The chain carries TRBV25-1 and TRBJ1-1, with TRBD1 identical over 8 bases. This CDR3 is 16 amino acids long. Trimming cost V 4 bases and J 5 bases; bases outside gene matches: 12. The germline V gene has CDR1 MGHDK and CDR2 SYGVNS. DNA for the CDR3: TGTGCCAGCAGTGCGGACAGGGTGGGCGGTTTAACTGAAGCTTTCTTT. Translated, it gives CASSADRVGGLTEAFF.

This clonotype was counted a few times. The chain has TRBV11-3 and TRBJ1-1; the D gene is possibly TRBD1 (5 bases). The germline V and J ends were trimmed by 3 bases and 4 bases, with 9 bases remaining between them. CDR1 and CDR2 from the germline V gene are SGHNT and YENEEA. The CDR3 has 13 amino acids. The CDR3 loop is CASSFREGTEAFF. In nucleotides, the CDR3 is TGTGCCAGCAGCTTCAGGGAGGGCACTGAAGCTTTCTTT.

This clonotype was observed many times. The chain carries TRBV5-1 and TRBJ1-4; 7 bases align to TRBD1. Germline CDR1 reads SGHRS; CDR2 reads YFSETQ. The CDR3 runs 14 residues. V lost 4 bases to trimming and J lost 7 bases; unmatched junction nucleotides: 7. CDR3 residues: CASSHGQAAEKLFF. The CDR3, as DNA: TGCGCCAGCAGCCATGGACAGGCCGCTGAAAAACTGTTTTTT.

This clonotype came up many times. The genes are TRBV12-3 or TRBV12-4 and TRBJ2-7; TRBD1 or TRBD2 may be the D gene (5 bases each). The length of the CDR3 is 11 residues. V shed 10 bases and J shed 4 bases, with 11 bases lying between them. The CDR3 DNA reads as TGTGCCACCGGGACCCCATACGAGCAGTACTTC. Translating gives CATGTPYEQYF.

This clonotype was seen repeatedly, ten times or more. This CDR3 is CASSTTGGWGTDTQYF. In nucleotides, the CDR3 is TGTGCCAGTAGTACGACAGGGGGCTGGGGGACAGATACGCAGTATTTT. The chain employs TRBV19 and TRBJ2-3, with 10 nucleotides matching TRBD1. The germline V gene encodes CDR1 LNHDA and CDR2 SQIVND (reference sequence). Trimming took 4 bases from V and 3 from J; bases not matched to a gene: 7. This CDR3 comprises 16 residues.

This clonotype was detected ten times or more. V usage is TRBV4-1 and J usage is TRBJ1-5; D may be TRBD1 (5 bases). Germline CDR1 reads MGHRA; CDR2 reads YSYEKL. The CDR3 sequence is 13 residues long. The V end was cut by 2 bases, the J end by 7 bases, with 9 bases between. Here the CDR3 reads CASSQRGLQPQHF. The CDR3 region has the DNA TGCGCCAGCAGCCAAAGGGGTCTCCAGCCCCAGCATTTT.

This clonotype appeared many times. The rearrangement uses TRBV5-1 and TRBJ2-5; D gene unclear. With 1 base removed from V and 2 bases from J, the gap between germline ends came to 12 bases. The CDR3 has 15 residues. From germline, CDR1 is SGHRS and CDR2 YFSETQ. The CDR3 DNA follows: TGCGCCAGCAGCTTGTATTCGCCAGTTCAAGAGACCCAGTACTTC. This gives the protein CASSLYSPVQETQYF.

This clonotype came up many times. This chain uses TRBV5-1 with TRBJ2-5; D ambiguous. Germline loops: CDR1 SGHRS, CDR2 YFSETQ. Trimming pared 4 bases from V and 5 bases from J, leaving 21 bases between. The CDR3 totals 16 residues. The CDR3 loop is CASSLEARVVLETQYF. The CDR3 DNA reads as TGCGCCAGCAGCCTCGAAGCTAGGGTTGTCCTTGAGACCCAGTACTTC.

In this sample, this clonotype turned up many times. The chain has TRBV18 and TRBJ1-5; D remains unclear. Germline assignment: CDR1 KGHSH and CDR2 LQKENI. The CDR3 is made up of 13 amino acids. V was clipped by 5 bases and J by 4 bases, with 9 bases between them. CDR3 amino acids: CASSLADNQPQHF. The CDR3 bases are TGTGCCAGCTCATTGGCAGATAATCAGCCCCAGCATTTT.

The table lists this clonotype with many counts. The chain uses TRBV14 and TRBJ2-3; no clear D gene. The V and J ends lost 3 bases and 3 bases respectively, with 4 bases between them. In germline, CDR1 is SGHDN, CDR2 FVKESK. This CDR3 spans 12 amino acids. As DNA, the CDR3 is TGTGCCAGCAGCCATTGGACAGATACGCAGTATTTT. Its translation: CASSHWTDTQYF.

There are many counts of this clonotype. The chain is built from TRBV29-1 and TRBJ2-3; 7 bases agree with TRBD2. Per the germline V gene, CDR1 is SQVTM and CDR2 is ANQGSEA. The junction had 1 base not matched to a gene; V was cut back by 3 bases and J by 1 base. The CDR3 spans 13 residues. CDR3 nucleotides: TGCAGCGTTGATCGGGGGGGCACAGATACGCAGTATTTT. Protein sequence: CSVDRGGTDTQYF.

This clonotype was seen more than once but under ten times. The rearrangement links TRBV5-4 to TRBJ2-3; perhaps D is TRBD1 or TRBD2 (5 bases each). Trimming took 4 bases from V and 5 from J, leaving 17 bases between them. The CDR3 runs 15 residues. The germline V gene has CDR1 SGHNT and CDR2 YYREEE (reference sequence). This CDR3 is CASSPGPGDVDTQYF. The CDR3 DNA sequence: TGTGCCAGCAGCCCGGGCCCCGGGGACGTAGATACGCAGTATTTT.

This clonotype occurred many times. The rearrangement uses TRBV20-1 and TRBJ1-6, with no clear D. V lost 4 bases to trimming and J lost 9 bases, with 13 bases between them. The germline V gene encodes CDR1 DFQATT and CDR2 SNEGSKA (reference sequence). This CDR3 has 13 amino acids. CDR3 loop: CSAIDGPVSPLHF. DNA of the CDR3: TGCAGTGCTATTGACGGCCCGGTTTCACCCCTCCACTTT.

This clonotype was observed many times. The chain has TRBV7-2 and TRBJ2-5, with D perhaps given as TRBD1 or TRBD2 (5 bases each). Germline V CDR1 and CDR2: SGHTA, FQGNSA. Trimming left V 8 bases short and J 7 bases short, with 17 bases between. The CDR3 contains 13 residues. CDR3 nucleotides: TGTGCCAGCGGAGCGGACAAGGATGGGACCCAGTACTTC. It is translated as CASGADKDGTQYF.

This clonotype was picked up many times. This chain connects TRBV7-2 to TRBJ2-7; D is possibly TRBD1 or TRBD2 (5 bases each). Germline V gene data show CDR1 as SGHTA and CDR2 as FQGNSA. The CDR3 contains 13 residues. The V end was cut by 3 bases, the J end by 4 bases, with 10 bases between. The CDR3 here is CASSFMGVYEQYV. The CDR3 DNA is TGTGCCAGCAGCTTCATGGGGGTATACGAGCAGTACGTC.

This clonotype was counted ten times or more. The J gene is TRBJ2-7, the V gene TRBV28, with D unclear. The V gene's germline CDR1 is MDHEN and CDR2 SYDVKM. V was cut by 3 bases and J by 0 bases, with 9 bases left in between. The CDR3 has 14 residues. The chain's CDR3 is CASSFGGSSYEQYV. The CDR3 coding sequence is TGTGCCAGCAGTTTTGGTGGTAGCTCCTACGAGCAGTACGTC.

V is TRBV20-1 and J is TRBJ2-1; D gene unclear. The V end was cut by 5 bases, the J end by 7 bases, with 9 bases between. The CDR3 covers 11 residues. Germline-derived CDR1 and CDR2 are DFQATT and SNEGSKA (reference sequence). The CDR3 reads CSAPGRNEQFF. For the CDR3, the DNA is TGCAGTGCTCCTGGACGGAATGAGCAGTTCTTC.